A single sample is the source of the 9 T cell receptor beta chains below, sequenced in a study of regulatory T cells in long-lasting Graves disease. CDR3 regions were amplified by Arm-PCR using iRepertoire HTBI primers to build TCR beta libraries. TCRdb re-derived calls from the multiplex PCR reads in MiXCR, one entry per CDR3 protein. This table holds hundreds of thousands of distinct CDR3 sequences, under 20% found once. Documented time point: newly diagnosed GD, antithyroid drugs for less than 3 months. The TCR library was made from RNA extracted from PBMCs. The same sample was also used in a study of T cells in Graves' hyperthyroidism and ophthalmopathy.

The sample here was peripheral blood mononuclear cells (PBMCs), taken at new diagnosis, from a patient treated with antithyroid drugs. These receptors were collected from a woman aged 30 to 39 with Graves disease.

The chain has TRBV29-1 and TRBJ1-2; D is possibly TRBD1 (6 bases). The V end was cut by 7 bases, the J end by 4 bases, with 10 bases between. Germline CDR1 reads SQVTM; CDR2 reads ANQGSEA. The CDR3 sequence is 11 residues long. The CDR3 coding sequence is TGCAGCGCCCGGACAGCCTATGGCTACACCTTC. As protein: CSARTAYGYTF.

This clonotype was counted ten times or more. The chain employs TRBV7-9 and TRBJ2-5; 9 nucleotides line up with TRBD1. The CDR3 extends over 16 amino acids. Germline CDR1 and CDR2: SEHNR and FQNEAQ (reference sequence). The ends lost 4 bases at V and 5 bases at J; junction bases unmatched: 11. Here the CDR3 DNA reads TGTGCCAGCAGCTCCTTGGACAGGGGTTGGGAGGAGACCCAGTACTTC. This gives the protein CASSSLDRGWEETQYF. Full variable domain (missing parts from reference TRBV7-9 and TRBJ2-5): DTGVSQNPRHKITKRGQNVTFRCDPISEHNRLYWYRQTLGQGPEFLTYFQNEAQLEKSRLLSDRFSAERPKGSFSTLEIQRTEQGDSAMYLCASSSLDRGWEETQYFGPGTRLLVL.

This clonotype was picked up many times. The chain links TRBV28 to TRBJ1-2, with D possibly TRBD1 on 5 matching bases. CDR3 length: 13 amino acids. V was clipped by 6 bases and J by 8 bases, with 16 bases between them. Germline assignment: CDR1 MDHEN and CDR2 SYDVKM. CDR3 region: CASRWGRERGYTF. CDR3 nucleotides: TGTGCCAGCAGATGGGGGAGGGAGAGGGGCTACACCTTC.

CDR3 DNA: TGTGCCAGCAGTTCGACACAAGACAGGGTGCACGAGCAGTACTTC. Its protein product is CASSSTQDRVHEQYF. V usage is TRBV6-7 and J usage is TRBJ2-7; the match to TRBD1 covers 7 bases. TRBV6-7 is classed as an ORF, of uncertain function. The CDR3 covers 15 residues. V lost 4 bases, J lost 5 bases, and 11 bases stayed unmatched.

The chain uses TRBV7-9 and TRBJ2-1, with unresolved D. This CDR3 region has 12 residues. V was pared by 3 bases and J by 8 bases, with 8 bases between. Germline assignment: CDR1 SEHNR and CDR2 FQNEAQ (reference sequence). CDR3 amino acids: CASSFGFDEQFF. CDR3 nucleotide sequence: TGTGCCAGCAGCTTCGGGTTCGATGAGCAGTTCTTC.

This clonotype was seen more than once but under ten times. A read error may produce the germline difference seen at one junction end. This chain connects TRBV20-1 to TRBJ2-5; D not resolved. This CDR3 is 10 amino acids long. Per germline, CDR1 DFQATT and CDR2 SNEGSKA (reference sequence). Written as DNA, the CDR3 is TGCAGTCAACATGGAGAGGCCCAGTACTTC. Encoded protein: CSQHGEAQYF.

A word on this clonotype: A much larger clone differs from this one at a single base, so this may be a read error. The chain employs TRBV11-2 and TRBJ2-1; 9 bases are a match to TRBD2. The DNA end lines up better with TRBJ2-7; the J call may be wrong. This CDR3 spans 14 amino acids. Germline V CDR1 and CDR2: SGHAT, FQNNGV. The CDR3 region is CASTFLAGSNEQYF. CDR3 DNA sequence: TGTGCCAGCACCTTCCTAGCGGGGTCCAATGAGCAGTACTTC.

Comment on this clonotype: A much larger clone is a single base away; this may be a read error. Since the CDR3 does not end with the conserved phenylalanine or tryptophan, this likely comes from a read error. The chain is built from TRBV28 and TRBJ1-1; the match to TRBD1 covers 8 bases. With V trimmed by 6 bases and J by 7 bases, 7 bases remained unmatched. The CDR3 totals 13 residues. CDR1 is MDHEN, CDR2 SYDVKM, per germline. DNA of the CDR3: TGTGCCAGCAGAAGTGGGACAGGCCGTGAAGCTTTCTCT. Its translation is CASRSGTGREAFS.

This clonotype was seen once. This is likely an artifact of a read error, given a far larger clone one base away. The genes are TRBV6-5 and TRBJ2-1, with 7 bases lining up with TRBD2. The CDR3 extends over 14 amino acids. Looked up from germline, CDR1 is MNHEY and CDR2 is SVGAGI. CDR3 loop: CASSYQRDYTEQFF. The CDR3 DNA sequence: TGTGCCAGCAGTTACCAGCGGGACTACACTGAGCAGTTCTTC.